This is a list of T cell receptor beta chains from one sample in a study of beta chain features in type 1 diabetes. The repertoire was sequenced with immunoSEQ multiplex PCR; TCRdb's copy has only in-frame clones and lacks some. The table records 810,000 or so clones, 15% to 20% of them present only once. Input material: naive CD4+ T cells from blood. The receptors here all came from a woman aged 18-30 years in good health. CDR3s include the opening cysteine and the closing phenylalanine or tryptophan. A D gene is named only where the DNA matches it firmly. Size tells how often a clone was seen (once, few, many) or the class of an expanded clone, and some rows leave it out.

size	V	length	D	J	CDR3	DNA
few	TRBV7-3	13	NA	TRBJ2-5	CASSPQNRETQYF	TGTGCCAGCAGCCCACAGAACCGAGAGACCCAGTACTTC
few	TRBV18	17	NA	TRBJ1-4	CASSPLDSGTTNEKLFF	TGTGCCAGCTCACCCCTAGATTCCGGGACCACTAATGAAAAACTGTTTTTT
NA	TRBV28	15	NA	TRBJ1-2	CASSRPLAGDYGYTF	TGTGCCAGCAGTCGCCCCCTGGCGGGGGACTATGGCTACACCTTC
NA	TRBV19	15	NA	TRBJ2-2	CASRYQGGAVGELFF	TGTGCCAGTCGATACCAGGGGGGAGCGGTCGGGGAGCTGTTTTTT
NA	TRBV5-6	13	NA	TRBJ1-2	CASSLTGPDGYTF	TGTGCCAGCAGCTTGACAGGGCCGGATGGCTACACCTTC
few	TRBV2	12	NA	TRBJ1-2	CASRDSNYGYTF	TGTGCCAGCAGAGACAGCAACTATGGCTACACCTTC
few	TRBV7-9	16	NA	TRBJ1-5	CASSLGAGRINQPQHF	TGTGCCAGCAGCTTAGGGGCGGGACGGATCAATCAGCCCCAGCATTTT
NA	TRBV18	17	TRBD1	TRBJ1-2	CASSRGTGAPYGYGYTF	TGTGCCAGCTCACGAGGGACAGGCGCTCCCTATGGATATGGCTACACCTTC
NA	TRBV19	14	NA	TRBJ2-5	CASSTGRHIETQYF	TGTGCCAGTAGTACCGGCAGGCATATCGAGACCCAGTACTTC
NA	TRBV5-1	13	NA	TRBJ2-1	CASSLQGLNEQFF	TGCGCCAGCAGCTTGCAAGGGCTCAATGAGCAGTTCTTC
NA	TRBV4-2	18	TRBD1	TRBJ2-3	CASSQGSIGQGLTDTQYF	TGTGCCAGCAGCCAAGGTAGTATTGGACAGGGTTTGACAGATACGCAGTATTTT
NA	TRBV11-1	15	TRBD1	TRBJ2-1	CASSPRDRGSDEQFF	TGTGCCAGCAGCCCTAGGGACAGGGGATCGGATGAGCAGTTCTTC
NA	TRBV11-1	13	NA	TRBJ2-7	CASSSSRPGEQYF	TGTGCCAGCAGCTCGAGCCGACCGGGCGAGCAGTACTTC